This T cell receptor beta chain came from a study of T cell responses to AZD1222 COVID-19 vaccine. Here immunoSEQ multiplex PCR was the method, and the copy in TCRdb shows in-frame clones only, minus some. The sample yields 150,000 or so clones, about 92% seen once. CDR1 and CDR2 from the germline V gene are SGHVS and FQNEAQ. V lost 4 bases and J lost 0, with 21 bases in between. CDR3 length: 18 residues. The receptor comes from an adult in good health. This chain joins TRBV7-8 and TRBJ1-1; D possibly corresponds to TRBD1 (6 bases). The source material was peripheral blood, sampled on day 0 of AZD1222 vaccination. CDR3 residues: CASSSRPGGGPLNTEAFF. The DNA of the CDR3 is TGTGCCAGCAGCTCCCGCCCCGGGGGGGGGCCTTTGAACACTGAAGCTTTCTTT.